This TCR beta chain stems from a study of T cell responses to AZD1222 COVID-19 vaccine. General study findings and limits: Increases in Spike-specific TCR breadth and depth were seen after two AZD1222 doses. CD4 TCRs covered the whole spike, strongest at regions 160-218 and 743-854. Nearly half of unique spike-specific TCRs reportedly avoided B.1.351 and B.1.1.7 mutated regions.

Samples with a second dose at about 4 or about 12 weeks were pooled together. The assay was immunoSEQ multiplex PCR, and TCRdb's table has in-frame clones only and misses some. The sample holds some 120,000 clones, about 90% seen once. Note on this clone: The antigen remains unidentified.

The source of this sequence is an adult who received the AZD1222 COVID-19 vaccine. The specimen was peripheral blood, collected 28 days after the second AZD1222 dose.

Here the CDR3 reads CASSLNTGQETQYF. The CDR3 DNA is TGTGCCAGCAGCTTAAATACGGGCCAAGAGACCCAGTACTTC. The V gene is TRBV7-3, the J gene TRBJ2-5; D uncertain. V was trimmed by 1 base and J by 1 base, leaving 7 bases between them. Germline CDR1 is SGHTA and CDR2 is FQGTGA. The CDR3 runs to 14 residues.